Below, 9 T cell receptor beta chains from the same sample are listed, as sequenced in a study of siplizumab effects on memory and regulatory T cells (dated by TCRdb to about 2019). The method was the immunoSEQ multiplex PCR assay. TCRdb's version of the immuneACCESS table is confined to in-frame rearrangements and falls short of the full clone set. An unresolved V gene accounts for under half of the shortfall where checked; the remainder is of unknown origin. This sample gives 100,000 or so clones in total; about 92% of them show up just once. The leading ten clones occupy more than 0.3% of the sample. The sequenced sample was CD4+ T cells sorted from blood. The receptor source for this set is a human donor in good health.

The chain links TRBV25-1 to TRBJ2-3; D unclear. Trimming stripped 3 bases from V and 3 bases from J, with 4 bases between. The CDR3 runs to 12 residues. Looked up from germline, CDR1 is MGHDK and CDR2 is SYGVNS. In nucleotides, the CDR3 is TGTGCCAGCAGTGAGTTGACAGATACGCAGTATTTT. It specifies CASSELTDTQYF. The full variable domain, in which reference TRBV25-1 and TRBJ2-3 provide the parts outside the CDR3, is EADIYQTPRYLVIGTGKKITLECSQTMGHDKMYWYQQDPGMELHLIHYSYGVNSTEKGDLSSESTVSRIRTEHFPLTLESARPSHTSQYLCASSELTDTQYFGPGTRLTVL.

The DNA for the CDR3 is TGTGCCAGCAGCTTAGGGGTTCGCAGGGGCGGTAAGACCCAGTACTTC. Its protein product is CASSLGVRRGGKTQYF. The chain carries TRBV7-8 and TRBJ2-5; the D gene is possibly TRBD1 (6 bases). V lost 1 base to trimming and J lost 6 bases, with 18 bases between them. Germline CDR1 and CDR2: SGHVS and FQNEAQ. The CDR3 is 16 residues long.

This chain joins TRBV18 and TRBJ1-1, with a possible D match to TRBD1 (5 bases). Deletions cut 5 bases from V and 6 bases from J, with 16 bases between. CDR1 KGHSH and CDR2 LQKENI come from the germline V gene. The CDR3 runs to 14 residues. In nucleotides, the CDR3 is TGTGCCAGCTCAGAGTTAGGACAAAACTCTGAAGCTTTCTTT. As protein: CASSELGQNSEAFF.

J is TRBJ2-3 and V is TRBV6-5, with D perhaps matching TRBD1 or TRBD2 (6 bases each). CDR3 length: 13 amino acids. With 10 bases removed from V and 7 bases from J, the gap between germline ends came to 18 bases. From germline, CDR1 is MNHEY and CDR2 SVGAGI. The CDR3 here is CATSKGGANTQYF. CDR3 sequence (DNA): TGTGCCACCTCAAAGGGGGGAGCGAATACGCAGTATTTT.

The J gene is TRBJ1-4, the V gene TRBV2, with D unresolved. V gave up 3 bases and J gave up 11 bases, with 13 bases separating them. In germline, CDR1 is SNHLY, CDR2 FYNNEI. The CDR3 runs 13 residues. Written as DNA, the CDR3 is TGTGCCAGCAGTGATGGGTCCTGGAGGAAACTGTTTTTT. Amino acid sequence: CASSDGSWRKLFF.

This clone came up once. V usage is TRBV5-1 and J usage is TRBJ1-1, with TRBD1 matching over 7 bases. CDR3 length: 15 amino acids. Trimming removed 5 bases from V and 1 base from J; junction bases left unmatched: 8. The germline V gene encodes CDR1 SGHRS and CDR2 YFSETQ. CDR3 sequence (DNA): TGCGCCAGCAGATCTCTCGAGGGGGCGAACACTGAAGCTTTCTTT. Translating gives CASRSLEGANTEAFF.

The chain is built from TRBV9 and TRBJ1-2, with 10 bases identical to TRBD1. The CDR3 sequence is 12 residues long. The V segment lost 3 bases and the J segment 7 bases; nucleotides outside the gene matches: 0. Germline-derived CDR1 and CDR2 are SGDLS and YYNGEE. The CDR3 region is CASSGTGGGYTF. The CDR3 nucleotides are TGTGCCAGCAGCGGGACAGGGGGTGGCTACACCTTC. The full variable domain, its missing parts supplied by reference TRBV9 and TRBJ1-2, is DSGVTQTPKHLITATGQRVTLRCSPRSGDLSVYWYQQSLDQGLQFLIQYYNGEERAKGNILERFSAQQFPDLHSELNLSSLELGDSALYFCASSGTGGGYTFGSGTRLTVV.

The chain employs TRBV19 and TRBJ2-5, with 8 positions matching TRBD1. V lost 2 bases and J lost 3; bases outside the gene matches: 2. The CDR3 consists of 14 residues. The germline gives CDR1 LNHDA, CDR2 SQIVND (reference sequence). The CDR3 is CASSISGGKETQYF. The CDR3 nucleotides are TGTGCCAGTAGTATATCAGGGGGCAAAGAGACCCAGTACTTC.

This chain connects TRBV10-3 to TRBJ1-3; D is undetermined. CDR1 and CDR2 from the germline V gene are ENHRY and SYGVKD. Trimming cost V 7 bases and J 3 bases, with 13 bases left between them. CDR3 length equals 14 residues. CDR3 nucleotide sequence: TGTGCCATCACAAATCAAGCCGATGGAAACACCATATATTTT. Its protein product is CAITNQADGNTIYF.